The 24 T cell receptor beta chains below come from one sample, sequenced in a study of blood T cell repertoires in COVID-19. TCRdb's table, derived via immunoSEQ multiplex PCR, lists solely in-frame clones and lacks some. The sample lists over 90,000 clones, roughly 79% occurring once. The source material was peripheral blood. The receptor set was obtained from a man aged 80 or over with COVID-19, enrolled during active disease.

CDR3 sequence reads: CASSAPGQGVWNEQFF. In nucleotides, the CDR3 is TGTGCCAGCAGCGCACCGGGACAGGGGGTGTGGAATGAGCAGTTCTTC. The gene calls are TRBV9 and TRBJ2-1, with TRBD1 matching over 11 bases. The V gene end was trimmed by 3 bases and the J gene end by 7 bases; junction bases not matched to a gene: 9. The germline gives CDR1 SGDLS, CDR2 YYNGEE. CDR3 length: 16 amino acids.

The genes are TRBV5-5 and TRBJ1-5; D unclear. V was cut by 2 bases and J by 4 bases, with 16 bases left in between. The CDR3 runs 16 residues. In germline, CDR1 is SGHKS, CDR2 YYEKEE (reference sequence). CDR3 in DNA: TGTGCCAGCAGCTTAGGCGGGTTTCCCCCGAATCAGCCCCAGCATTTT. Translation gives CASSLGGFPPNQPQHF.

J is TRBJ2-6 and V is TRBV2; tentative D call: TRBD1 (6 bases). Trimming removed 6 bases at V and 0 bases at J, with 21 bases between. The germline V gene encodes CDR1 SNHLY and CDR2 FYNNEI. The CDR3 extends over 19 amino acids. The CDR3 DNA is TGTGCCAGCAGCGCTATTGGGGCCAGGGGAACCTCTGGGGCCAACGTCCTGACTTTC. Amino acid sequence: CASSAIGARGTSGANVLTF.

The chain has TRBV25-1 and TRBJ1-4, with D unclear. Trimming took off 8 bases at V and 0 bases at J, with 16 bases between the two ends. The V gene's germline CDR1 is MGHDK and CDR2 SYGVNS. The CDR3 totals 16 residues. CDR3 residues: CASQPKRFSTNEKLFF. In DNA, the CDR3 is TGTGCCAGCCAACCAAAGAGATTCTCAACTAATGAAAAACTGTTTTTT.

V and J are TRBV7-2 and TRBJ2-1; weak D call: TRBD2 (6 bases). Germline-derived CDR1 and CDR2 are SGHTA and FQGNSA. V dropped 2 bases and J dropped 3 bases, with 8 bases sitting between them. CDR3 length equals 14 residues. CDR3 in DNA: TGTGCCAGCAGCTTATGGGGGGTCTACAATGAGCAGTTCTTC. The encoded protein is CASSLWGVYNEQFF.

The chain is built from TRBV7-8 and TRBJ2-7; the match to TRBD1 covers 7 bases. Germline loops: CDR1 SGHVS, CDR2 FQNEAQ. This CDR3 has 11 amino acids. The ends lost 6 bases at V and 5 bases at J; junction bases unmatched: 1. In nucleotides, the CDR3 is TGTGCCAGCAGACAGGGGCACGAGCAGTACTTC. It yields the protein CASRQGHEQYF.

The rearrangement uses TRBV5-1 and TRBJ2-2; TRBD1 might be the D (5 bases). The CDR3 totals 14 residues. V was trimmed by 5 bases and J by 0 bases, leaving 8 bases between them. CDR1 is SGHRS and CDR2 is YFSETQ in the germline V gene. The chain's CDR3 is CASSPTANTGELFF. The CDR3 DNA is TGCGCCAGCAGTCCGACAGCGAACACCGGGGAGCTGTTTTTT.

The gene calls are TRBV11-1 and TRBJ2-1, with 10 bases fitting TRBD1. Losses at the gene ends were 5 bases for V and 4 bases for J; bases not matched to a gene: 5. Germline assignment: CDR1 SGHAT and CDR2 FQDESV (reference sequence). CDR3 length: 15 residues. The CDR3 region has the DNA TGTGCCAGCAGCCGGGACAGGGGCTCGTACAATGAGCAGTTCTTC. Translation gives CASSRDRGSYNEQFF. Full variable domain (remainder filled in from reference TRBV11-1 and TRBJ2-1): EAEVAQSPRYKITEKSQAVAFWCDPISGHATLYWYRQILGQGPELLVQFQDESVVDDSQLPKDRFSAERLKGVDSTLKIQPAELGDSAMYLCASSRDRGSYNEQFFGPGTRLTVL.

V is TRBV7-3 and J is TRBJ2-6; TRBD1 is a possible D gene (5 bases). The CDR3 totals 16 residues. Deletions cut 1 base from V and 4 bases from J, with 11 bases between. Germline assignment: CDR1 SGHTA and CDR2 FQGTGA. The CDR3 protein is CASSLNLGPGANVLTF. The CDR3 bases are TGTGCCAGCAGCTTAAATTTGGGGCCCGGGGCCAACGTCCTGACTTTC. Full variable domain (remainder filled in from reference TRBV7-3 and TRBJ2-6): GAGVSQTPSNKVTEKGKYVELRCDPISGHTALYWYRQSLGQGPEFLIYFQGTGAADDSGLPNDRFFAVRPEGSVSTLKIQRTERGDSAVYLCASSLNLGPGANVLTFGAGSRLTVL.

The rearrangement joins TRBV24-1 to TRBJ2-7; TRBD1 aligns across 10 bases. CDR1 is KGHDR, CDR2 SFDVKD, per germline. There are 18 residues in the CDR3. V lost 4 bases and J lost 2; bases outside the gene matches: 13. CDR3 residues: CATSDPSFTGTGAYEQYF. CDR3 coding DNA: TGTGCCACCAGTGACCCCAGTTTTACCGGGACAGGGGCCTACGAGCAGTACTTC.

The chain uses TRBV5-4 and TRBJ1-3, with a weak D call TRBD1 (6 bases). From germline, CDR1 is SGHNT and CDR2 YYREEE (reference sequence). Trimming removed 4 bases from V and 4 bases from J, with 9 bases in between. The length of the CDR3 is 13 residues. The CDR3 loop is CASSHGQGNTIYF. CDR3 in DNA: TGTGCCAGCAGCCATGGACAGGGAAACACCATATATTTT.

J is TRBJ1-1 and V is TRBV19, with TRBD1 matching over 11 bases. The trim removed 5 bases at V and 0 bases at J, leaving 11 bases unmatched. CDR3 length equals 18 residues. Germline assignment: CDR1 LNHDA and CDR2 SQIVND (reference sequence). The CDR3 nucleotides are TGTGCCAGTAGTCTTTTTCCGGGACAGGGGGAAATGAACACTGAAGCTTTCTTT. It translates to CASSLFPGQGEMNTEAFF.

This clone was observed a handful of times. The chain has TRBV28 and TRBJ2-7, with 7 bases aligning to TRBD2. This CDR3 region has 16 residues. CDR1 is MDHEN, CDR2 SYDVKM, per germline. The trim removed 7 bases at V and 0 bases at J, leaving 12 bases unmatched. This CDR3 reads CASTLGGSGRSYEQYF. The CDR3 nucleotides are TGTGCCAGCACCCTCGGGGGGTCAGGGCGCTCCTACGAGCAGTACTTC.

The chain combines TRBV24-1 with TRBJ2-2; D might be TRBD2 (7 bases). The CDR3 length is 16 residues. Germline loops: CDR1 KGHDR, CDR2 SFDVKD. The V end lost 9 bases, the J end lost 1 base, and 17 bases lay between the germline ends. The CDR3 region is CATSGGASGNTGELFF. CDR3 bases: TGTGCCACCTCGGGGGGCGCTAGCGGGAACACCGGGGAGCTGTTTTTT.

J is TRBJ1-1 and V is TRBV18, with 9 bases aligning to TRBD1. V lost 6 bases and J lost 11; bases outside the gene matches: 10. The CDR3 totals 13 residues. CDR1 and CDR2 (germline): KGHSH, LQKENI. The CDR3 bases are TGTGCCAGCTCGCCGGGTCCGGACAGGGGCGCTTTCTTT. As protein: CASSPGPDRGAFF.

This clone was recorded a few times. The chain links TRBV9 to TRBJ1-6; D is possibly TRBD1 (5 bases). CDR3 length: 15 residues. Trimming removed 0 bases from V and 7 bases from J, with 11 bases in between. Germline CDR1 is SGDLS and CDR2 is YYNGEE. The CDR3 coding sequence is TGTGCCAGCAGCGTAGCTCCGGGGGGAAATTCACCCCTCCACTTT. Protein product: CASSVAPGGNSPLHF.

This clone has only a few counts. The chain is built from TRBV18 and TRBJ2-7; TRBD1 matches 10 bases. Looked up from germline, CDR1 is KGHSH and CDR2 is LQKENI. The V segment lost 3 bases and the J segment 0 bases; nucleotides outside the gene matches: 8. CDR3 size: 17 residues. The CDR3: CASSPVSGTGASYEQYF. CDR3 in DNA: TGTGCCAGCTCACCCGTCTCCGGGACAGGGGCCTCCTACGAGCAGTACTTC.

V gene TRBV5-1 combines with J gene TRBJ2-7, with TRBD2 matching over 9 bases. V lost 1 base to trimming and J lost 6 bases; unmatched junction nucleotides: 8. The CDR3 sequence is 15 residues long. From germline, CDR1 is SGHRS and CDR2 YFSETQ. DNA for the CDR3: TGCGCCAGCAGCTTGAGGGTAGCGGGAGAGAGCGAGCAGTACTTC. Its translation: CASSLRVAGESEQYF.

The CDR3 coding sequence is TGTGCCAGCAGCTTCTATGACAGGGCGGTAGGAAACACCATATATTTT. Protein: CASSFYDRAVGNTIYF. This chain links TRBV7-9 with TRBJ1-3; 7 nucleotides line up with TRBD1. The CDR3 is 16 residues long. V trimming: 3 bases; J trimming: 4 bases; junction bases outside the gene matches: 9. Germline values: CDR1 SEHNR, CDR2 FQNEAQ (reference sequence).

V is TRBV5-4 and J is TRBJ2-1; D uncertain. This CDR3 has 17 amino acids. Trimming left V 0 bases short and J 6 bases short, with 19 bases between. CDR1 and CDR2 (germline): SGHNT, YYREEE (reference sequence). The CDR3 loop reads CASSLDPSRWATNEQFF. DNA for the CDR3: TGTGCCAGCAGCTTGGACCCCAGTCGCTGGGCCACCAATGAGCAGTTCTTC. The variable domain in full, completed from reference TRBV5-4 and TRBJ2-1, reads ETGVTQSPTHLIKTRGQQVTLRCSSQSGHNTVSWYQQALGQGPQFIFQYYREEENGRGNFPPRFSGLQFPNYSSELNVNALELDDSALYLCASSLDPSRWATNEQFFGPGTRLTVL.

V gene TRBV9 combines with J gene TRBJ1-6; D call uncertain. V shed 0 bases and J shed 10 bases, with 11 bases lying between them. CDR3 length: 14 residues. The germline V gene encodes CDR1 SGDLS and CDR2 YYNGEE. CDR3 sequence: CASSVDGDTSPLHF. CDR3 DNA: TGTGCCAGCAGCGTAGACGGGGATACCTCACCCCTCCACTTT. Full variable domain (remainder filled in from reference TRBV9 and TRBJ1-6): DSGVTQTPKHLITATGQRVTLRCSPRSGDLSVYWYQQSLDQGLQFLIQYYNGEERAKGNILERFSAQQFPDLHSELNLSSLELGDSALYFCASSVDGDTSPLHFGNGTRLTVT.

This chain connects TRBV27 to TRBJ1-4, with no clear D. Deletions cut 4 bases from V and 4 bases from J, with 10 bases between. CDR3 length equals 14 residues. Per the germline V gene, CDR1 is MNHEY and CDR2 is SMNVEV (reference sequence). CDR3 residues: CASSWTGDNEKLFF. Here the CDR3 DNA reads TGTGCCAGCAGTTGGACGGGAGATAATGAAAAACTGTTTTTT.

V usage is TRBV15 and J usage is TRBJ1-5; D is unclear. Trimming pared 0 bases from V and 0 bases from J, leaving 6 bases between. The CDR3 is made up of 15 amino acids. Germline-derived CDR1 and CDR2 are LNHNV and YYDKDF (reference sequence). The CDR3 region is CATSRDQASNQPQHF. The CDR3 DNA reads as TGTGCCACCAGCAGAGATCAAGCTAGCAATCAGCCCCAGCATTTT.

The rearrangement joins TRBV27 to TRBJ1-5, with 8 bases lining up with TRBD1. The CDR3 loop spans 16 amino acids. The junction had 5 bases not matched to a gene; V was cut back by 2 bases and J by 2 bases. CDR1 is MNHEY and CDR2 is SMNVEV in the germline V gene (reference sequence). The DNA of the CDR3 is TGTGCCAGCAGTTTAGGGCCACAGGGGGGCAATCAGCCCCAGCATTTT. Its translation is CASSLGPQGGNQPQHF.